This T cell receptor (beta chain) came from a study of T cells expressing NK-cell markers. Study information: The authors derived TCR beta repertoires from sorted CD3+CD56+NKG2C+, CD3+CD56+NKG2C- and CD3+CD56-NKG2C+ T cells.

General study results and limits: The share of CD8+ T cells held by dominant NKG2C+ clonotypes was roughly 1.0-8% in over 5 donors. These same clonotypes (in four donors) also led the CD3+CD56-NKG2C+ fraction.

As regards this clonotype: The antigen is not known.

Production of TCR beta cDNA relied on 5'RACE template switching with UMIs. Using the 5' RACE reads, TCRdb records one entry per CDR3 protein without DNA. This sample's table reports roughly 390,000 distinct CDR3 sequences. The CDR3 loop spans 15 amino acids. CDR1 SEHNR and CDR2 FQNEAQ come from the germline V gene (reference sequence). The clonotype originates from a man aged 18 to 69 in good health. The chain uses TRBV7-9 and TRBJ2-7; TCRdb selects TRBD1, and the lack of DNA leaves this call unchecked. The source material was blood T cells: a sorted CD56 or NKG2C T cell subset, CD4+ or CD8+ T cells, or bulk PBMC T cells (not recorded which). CDR3 loop: CASSPQGLFSYEQYF.